This TCR beta chain was retrieved from a study of T cell responses to AZD1222 COVID-19 vaccine (dated by TCRdb to the early 2020s). Turning to the overall study: A total of around 240 trial participants underwent TCR sequencing, of whom nearly 210 received two doses of AZD1222 and about 25 received two doses of the MenACWY control vaccine. Trial participants were enrolled into age subgroups of 18-55, 56-69 and 70-plus years, which contained around 150, 29 and 61 TCR-sequenced participants, respectively.

Regarding this clone: Its antigen is currently not known. No per-base quality is available; no much larger clone lies one base away.

The CDR3 regions of human TCRbeta chains were subjected to immunosequencing. Per the original workflow: TCRs in the repertoires were matched against a reference library of SARS-CoV-2-specific TCRs that had been generated with the MIRA antigen-specificity platform. Breadth was defined as the fraction of unique TCRs that were SARS-CoV-2-associated, and depth was defined as the fraction of total T cells that were SARS-CoV-2-associated. Each spike-specific TCR was assigned to its reactive spike region and to a CD4 or CD8 class using the MIRA data. Log10-transformed breadth and depth values were compared by one-way ANOVA with Sidak's multiple comparisons tests. As stored in TCRdb, this immuneACCESS dataset retains in-frame rearrangements with V and J assigned. A fraction of the clones does not appear; measured against another copy, unresolved V genes explain less than half of the discrepancy, and the remainder lacks a known reason. V and J calls and clone size are given by that table; D and trimming were obtained from the DNA. The sample yields tens of thousands of clones; 88% were counted once. Clones ranked in the top ten supply roughly 25% of the sample.

Study-wide conclusions, independent of this receptor: CD4 TCRs associated with the vaccine covered the entire spike protein, and the dominant responses were in regions 160-218 and 743-854. After two AZD1222 doses, spike-specific TCR breadth and depth were significantly higher than at day 0 and than in MenACWY recipients. Nearly half of unique spike-specific TCRs reportedly recognized epitopes outside regions mutated in the B.1.351 and B.1.1.7 variants. Conclusions about previously exposed vaccinees were limited because only six or seven AZD1222 recipients were SARS-CoV-2 seropositive at baseline. Because no day 14 peak-response samples were available, the repertoires could be characterized only after the peak T cell response. The 56-69-year group was small, and its depth increase did not reach significance, likely because of low power. Participants were mostly white British, with more females than males. The authors suggested clonal diversity may have been underestimated.

Reading the label with the study, this specimen's time point is: about 28 days (+/-7) after the second vaccine dose. AZD1222 recipients given second doses at about 4 weeks or at about 12 weeks were pooled, since spike-specific TCR depth and breadth were not found to differ between the two schedules. Vaccinee samples were obtained from the UK trials COV001 and COV002, which included a single-blind randomized controlled phase 2/3 trial of AZD1222 (ChAdOx1 nCoV-19) in healthy adults. Trial participant PBMC samples were collected at day 0 and day 28 after the second dose for TCRbeta chain sequencing. The sample consisted of peripheral blood, taken 28 days after the second AZD1222 dose. The origin of this receptor is an adult who received the AZD1222 COVID-19 vaccine.

The bases read TGTGCCAGCAGTGGGGCCGGGACAGTTGGCTACACCTTC. This gives the protein CASSGAGTVGYTF. The chain is assembled from TRBV6-2 or TRBV6-3 and TRBJ1-2, and 7 junctional nucleotides match TRBD1. V is cut back by 5 bases and J by 7 bases, with 7 bases in the junction unmatched. Its CDR3 holds 13 amino acids, cysteine through phenylalanine. Left in the record is the CDR3 DNA by itself, 39 bases read in frame from the first base. The CDR1 and CDR2 encoded by the germline V gene are MNHEY and SVGEGT.